These T cell receptor beta chains were read from a single sample in a study of neurological immune-mediated disorders. TCRdb reanalysed the 5' RACE reads using MiXCR and keeps one entry per CDR3 protein. The sample yields about 59,000 distinct CDR3 sequences, about an eighth seen once. The sequencing input was PBMCs. The receptors were sampled from a woman aged 55-70 years with HTLV-1-associated myelopathy (HAM/TSP). The CDR3 runs from the conserved cysteine through the conserved F or W. A D gene is named only where the DNA matches it firmly. Where a row states a size, it is once, few, many or the class of an expanded clone; other rows omit it.

TRBV18	TRBJ2-1	NA	many	CASQPPGDNEQFF	TGTGCCAGCCAGCCACCTGGGGACAATGAGCAGTTCTTC
TRBV7-2	TRBJ1-1	NA	many	CASRLSIGPIETEAFF	TGTGCCAGCAGGCTATCAATCGGGCCGATCGAGACTGAAGCTTTCTTT
TRBV6-2/TRBV6-3	TRBJ2-7	NA	many	CASSYGGKGVDEQYF	TGTGCCAGCAGTTATGGCGGGAAAGGAGTGGACGAGCAGTACTTC
TRBV24-1	TRBJ2-1	TRBD2	many	CATSDQREKSNEQFF	TGTGCCACCAGTGACCAGCGGGAGAAAAGCAATGAGCAGTTCTTC
TRBV5-1	TRBJ1-1	NA	many	CASSLAEETEAFF	TGCGCCAGCAGCTTGGCCGAGGAGACAGAAGCTTTCTTT
TRBV12-3/TRBV12-4	TRBJ1-3	TRBD1	many	CASRTGGNTIYF	TGTGCCAGTCGGACAGGGGGAAACACCATATATTTT
TRBV4-1	TRBJ2-7	TRBD2	many	CASSQGLAGVGEQYF	TGCGCCAGCAGCCAGGGACTAGCGGGAGTAGGGGAGCAGTACTTC
TRBV20-1	TRBJ1-2	NA	many	CSAVEHGTTNYGYTF	TGCAGTGCCGTGGAACATGGGACGACTAACTATGGCTACACCTTC
TRBV5-1	TRBJ1-1	NA	few	CASSTGQSTNTEAFF	TGCGCCAGCAGCACCGGACAGTCCACGAACACTGAAGCTTTCTTT
TRBV12-3/TRBV12-4	TRBJ1-2	NA	many	CASSSGGLGYGYTF	TGTGCCAGCAGTTCTGGGGGGCTCGGCTATGGCTACACCTTC
TRBV9	TRBJ2-7	TRBD1	many	CASSVALGQGGLGEQYF	TGTGCCAGCAGCGTAGCTCTGGGACAGGGAGGATTGGGGGAGCAGTACTTC
TRBV7-8	TRBJ2-7	TRBD2	NA	CASSLVGASGFYEQYF	TGTGCCAGCAGCTTAGTCGGTGCTAGCGGGTTTTACGAGCAGTACTTT
TRBV5-1	TRBJ2-5	NA	many	CASSFGQETQYF	TGCGCCAGCAGCTTCGGCCAAGAGACCCAGTACTTC
TRBV28	TRBJ1-5	NA	many	CASSLAGRGNQPQHF	TGTGCCAGCAGTTTAGCAGGGAGGGGCAATCAGCCCCAGCATTTT
TRBV2	TRBJ1-5	TRBD1	many	CASRDRVSNQPQHF	TGTGCCAGCAGAGACAGGGTTAGCAATCAGCCCCAGCATTTT
TRBV28	TRBJ1-2	NA	many	CASSGNYGYTF	TGTGCCAGCAGCGGTAACTATGGCTACACCTTC
TRBV25-1	TRBJ2-5	TRBD2	many	CASSVTSGRFETQYF	TGTGCCAGCAGTGTGACTAGCGGGAGGTTCGAGACCCAGTACTTC